This T cell receptor beta chain is from a study of human T cells and chemical hapten exposure. Overall study: During the roughly 24-week study period, patients had diphenylcyclopropenone applied to the scalp every week. Largely, small differences in pooled library volume made per-sample TCR yields vary.

The library gave individual cDNA molecules unique molecular identifiers. TCRdb called the RACE reads again in MiXCR, with one record for every CDR3 protein. The sample has 75,000 to 90,000 distinct CDR3 sequences, about 9.4% seen once; the top ten hold around 5%. The CDR3 length is 17 residues. V shed 5 bases, J shed 5 bases, and the junction held 15 bases outside the gene matches. Germline CDR1 reads SGHAT; CDR2 reads FQNNGV. Study-wide points: Sensitizing with DPC caused no change in TCRs above 1 in 1000 frequency.

The sample holds many counts of this clonotype. The antigen remains undetermined. Time point described: patch test 2, 6 weeks after DPC sensitization. Described treatment: therapeutic diphenylcyclopropenone sensitization with weekly scalp DPC. V is TRBV11-2 and J is TRBJ2-4; 7 bases match TRBD1. Sequences were derived from whole blood, sampled in connection with sensitization to the hapten diphenylcyclopropenone (DPC). This receptor was taken from a woman aged 50 to 65 with alopecia areata. Some clones in this sample may be carry-over from other donors' samples. CDR3 in amino acids: CASSTRSLTGSENIQYF. CDR3 nucleotide sequence: TGTGCCAGCAGCACCAGGTCCCTGACAGGGTCCGAAAACATTCAGTACTTC.